This T cell receptor (beta chain) was captured in a study of T cell responses to AZD1222 COVID-19 vaccine. Produced via immunoSEQ multiplex PCR; TCRdb's table is partial and in-frame only. This table has approximately 120,000 clones, 89% appearing once. With regard to this clone: Its antigen remains unknown.

This CDR3 region has 16 residues. Trimming at V came to 6 bases and at J to 5 bases, leaving 13 bases not matched to a gene. From germline, CDR1 is SGHRS and CDR2 YFSETQ. Overall study results and limits: Donors were mostly white British, more females; clonal diversity possibly underestimated.

This sequence joins TRBV5-1 and TRBJ2-1, with 8 positions matching TRBD1. The TCR was taken from an adult in good health. The sample in question was peripheral blood, obtained on day 0 of AZD1222 vaccination. CDR3 coding DNA: TGCGCCAGCAAACGGCAGGGGGCGCCGCCTCACAATGAGCAGTTCTTC. Translation gives CASKRQGAPPHNEQFF.